This T cell receptor (beta chain) was sequenced during a study of identical twins. The germline V gene encodes CDR1 SEHNR and CDR2 FQNEAQ (reference sequence). Trimming stripped 2 bases from V and 6 bases from J, with 10 bases between. This CDR3 contains 14 residues. Study-level findings and limits: The study reached conclusions through statistical analysis that was cross-sectional, not following the same donors.

This clonotype occurred many times. Antigen specificity is unknown. A universal primer site was created by template switching, with the cDNA bearing unique molecular identifiers. From the 5' RACE reads, TCRdb called clonotypes with MiXCR, one entry per CDR3 protein. The sample holds approximately 620,000 distinct CDR3 sequences; 8.5% to 9% are singletons and the top ten take approximately 0.96%. The same sample was also studied in work on yellow fever vaccine responses in identical twins. This second study says: Each twin's T cell response to the vaccine was reported to look partly convergent and partly personalized.

This TCR was sampled from a woman aged 18 to 35 in good health. The sequenced sample consisted of PBMCs. This chain joins TRBV7-9 and TRBJ2-2; D is tentatively TRBD1 or TRBD2 (5 bases each). The CDR3 sequence: CASSLKGRSGELFF. The CDR3 region has the DNA TGTGCCAGCAGCTTAAAGGGGAGATCCGGGGAGCTGTTTTTT.